The rows below give T cell receptor beta chains drawn from one sample of a study of technical replicates of blood from several donors. Assay used: immunoSEQ multiplex PCR; TCRdb lists only in-frame clones, some missing. The sample lists tens of thousands of clones, about 95% occurring once. Input material: T cells isolated from PBMCs. These receptors came from a human donor in good health. Both conserved end residues are part of each CDR3. The D gene is left open where the match is weak. The listing skips clone size in some rows; elsewhere it reads once, few, many or a size class.

J gene	clone size	V gene	D gene	CDR3 protein	CDR3 DNA
TRBJ1-2	-	TRBV19	TRBD1	CASSSPGQGAPGYTF	TGTGCCAGTAGTAGTCCGGGACAGGGGGCGCCGGGCTACACCTTC
TRBJ2-1	-	TRBV7-3	TRBD2	CASSQSMTSARFNEQFF	TGTGCCAGCAGCCAATCGATGACTAGCGCAAGATTCAATGAGCAGTTCTTC
TRBJ1-2	-	TRBV5-4	-	CASSLGGGSNGYTF	TGTGCCAGCAGCTTGGGAGGGGGTTCGAATGGCTACACCTTC
TRBJ2-7	-	TRBV13	-	CASSFKDLPGYEQYF	TGTGCCAGCAGCTTTAAGGACTTACCCGGGTACGAGCAGTACTTC
TRBJ2-1	-	TRBV6-4	-	CASSDRGSEQFF	TGTGCCAGCAGTGATCGGGGATCGGAGCAGTTCTTC
TRBJ2-3	-	TRBV29-1	-	CSVDQASTDTQYF	TGCAGCGTTGACCAGGCTAGCACAGATACGCAGTATTTT
TRBJ2-7	-	TRBV9	TRBD1	CASSSGQTGYEQYF	TGTGCCAGCAGCTCGGGACAGACTGGATACGAGCAGTACTTC
TRBJ2-7	-	TRBV11-2	TRBD2	CASSFSGLSTYEQYF	TGTGCCAGCAGCTTTTCGGGACTATCAACCTACGAGCAGTACTTC
TRBJ2-2	-	TRBV10-3	-	CAISGRENTGELFF	TGTGCCATCAGTGGTCGGGAGAACACCGGGGAGCTGTTTTTT
TRBJ1-1	-	TRBV6-1	TRBD1	CASSGGTGGFWSNTEAFF	TGTGCCAGCAGTGGGGGGACAGGGGGCTTTTGGTCGAACACTGAAGCTTTCTTT
TRBJ1-1	once	TRBV7-2	TRBD1	CASSIETGDTEAFF	TGTGCCAGCAGCATTGAGACAGGGGACACTGAAGCTTTCTTT
TRBJ1-1	-	TRBV29-1	-	CSVEWGGFGTEAFF	TGCAGCGTTGAATGGGGGGGCTTCGGCACTGAAGCTTTCTTT
TRBJ1-3	-	TRBV10-3	-	CAIRIGSAAGNTIYF	TGTGCCATCAGAATAGGGAGTGCAGCTGGAAACACCATATATTTT
TRBJ2-5	-	TRBV5-4	TRBD1	CASRRRGQEKETQYF	TGTGCCAGCAGACGTCGTGGACAGGAAAAAGAGACCCAGTACTTC
TRBJ2-1	-	TRBV29-1	TRBD2	CSVEEFPYAGGPQGNEQFF	TGCAGCGTTGAAGAATTCCCTTACGCGGGAGGGCCTCAAGGCAATGAGCAGTTCTTC
TRBJ1-2	-	TRBV6-5	-	CASSYPGGGIYGYTF	TGTGCCAGCAGTTACCCAGGAGGTGGAATCTATGGCTACACCTTC
TRBJ2-5	-	TRBV6-5	-	CASSASAFQETQYF	TGTGCCAGCAGTGCTAGCGCTTTCCAAGAGACCCAGTACTTC
TRBJ2-5	-	TRBV18	-	CASSPLGREETQYF	TGTGCCAGCTCACCACTAGGTCGGGAAGAGACCCAGTACTTC
TRBJ1-1	once	TRBV9	TRBD1	CASSPRDRGQGTEAFF	TGTGCCAGCAGCCCGAGGGACAGGGGGCAGGGCACTGAAGCTTTCTTT
TRBJ2-3	-	TRBV5-1	-	CASSLIQSTDTQYF	TGCGCCAGCAGCTTGATTCAGAGCACAGATACGCAGTATTTT
TRBJ2-1	-	TRBV9	TRBD2	CASSVVASGDNEQFF	TGTGCCAGCAGCGTAGTGGCTAGCGGGGACAATGAGCAGTTCTTC
TRBJ1-1	-	TRBV30	-	CAWNQGGTEAFF	TGTGCCTGGAACCAGGGAGGCACTGAAGCTTTCTTT
TRBJ1-3	-	TRBV28	TRBD1	CASSLDVPGQASGNTIYF	TGTGCCAGCAGTTTAGATGTCCCGGGACAGGCCAGTGGAAACACCATATATTTT
TRBJ2-7	-	TRBV7-2	TRBD2	CASSLWIAGGYEQYF	TGTGCCAGCAGCTTATGGATAGCGGGAGGCTACGAGCAGTACTTC
TRBJ2-7	-	TRBV27	-	CASSFPGVGYEQYF	TGTGCCAGCAGTTTTCCAGGGGTGGGCTACGAGCAGTACTTC
TRBJ1-1	once	TRBV28	-	CASSPYPRGRYTEAFF	TGTGCCAGCAGTCCCTACCCCCGGGGAAGGTACACTGAAGCTTTCTTT
TRBJ2-6	-	TRBV10-3	TRBD1	CAISAIQGGITGANVLTF	TGTGCCATCAGTGCTATACAGGGGGGAATTACTGGGGCCAACGTCCTGACTTTC
TRBJ2-7	-	TRBV25-1	-	CASSAAGFNEQYF	TGTGCCAGCAGTGCAGCAGGTTTTAACGAGCAGTACTTC
TRBJ2-7	-	TRBV28	-	CASTLQAIHEQYF	TGTGCCAGCACCCTACAGGCAATCCACGAGCAGTACTTC
TRBJ2-4	-	TRBV27	TRBD1	CASSSLTGGTNIQYF	TGTGCCAGCAGTTCCCTGACAGGGGGAACAAACATTCAGTACTTC
TRBJ1-1	-	TRBV7-8	-	CASSREMNTEAFF	TGTGCCAGCAGCAGAGAAATGAACACTGAAGCTTTCTTT
TRBJ2-7	-	TRBV27	TRBD2	CASSLFSGRGTYEQYF	TGTGCCAGCAGTTTATTTAGCGGGAGGGGTACCTACGAGCAGTACTTC
TRBJ2-5	-	TRBV4-2	-	CASSHLNSETQYF	TGTGCCAGCAGCCACCTTAACAGTGAGACCCAGTACTTC
TRBJ2-2	-	TRBV19	-	CASSIGTTLGGELFF	TGTGCCAGTAGTATAGGGACTACCCTCGGCGGGGAGCTGTTTTTT
TRBJ1-5	-	TRBV18	-	CASSPRGLRSNQPQHF	TGTGCCAGCTCACCGCGGGGTCTAAGATCCAATCAGCCCCAGCATTTT
TRBJ2-7	-	TRBV7-2	TRBD2	CASSLWERGQYEQYF	TGTGCCAGCAGCTTATGGGAGCGGGGGCAATACGAGCAGTACTTC
TRBJ2-7	once	TRBV5-3	TRBD2	CARSRDYHIEQYF	TGTGCCAGAAGCCGGGACTACCACATTGAGCAGTACTTC
TRBJ1-1	-	TRBV7-9	TRBD1	CASSPPIDRDRAAFF	TGTGCCAGCAGCCCGCCGATCGACAGGGACCGCGCAGCTTTCTTT
TRBJ2-7	-	TRBV7-8	TRBD2	CASSMTSGSHEQYF	TGTGCCAGCAGCATGACTAGCGGATCACACGAGCAGTACTTC
TRBJ2-3	once	TRBV28	TRBD1	CASSPAQGVTDTQYF	TGTGCCAGCAGTCCAGCACAGGGGGTCACAGATACGCAGTATTTT
TRBJ1-1	-	TRBV7-2	-	CASSDTGTGAFF	TGTGCCAGCAGCGACACCGGGACTGGGGCTTTCTTT
TRBJ1-2	-	TRBV11-2	-	CASAQGDYGYTF	TGTGCCAGCGCACAGGGAGACTATGGCTACACCTTC
TRBJ2-1	-	TRBV13	-	CASSPGQGWQFF	TGTGCCAGCAGCCCTGGGCAGGGATGGCAGTTCTTC
TRBJ2-1	-	TRBV20-1	-	CSASRYNEQFF	TGCAGTGCTAGTCGGTACAATGAGCAGTTCTTC
TRBJ2-1	-	TRBV7-2	-	CASSLAYQADEQFF	TGTGCCAGCAGCTTAGCGTACCAAGCCGATGAGCAGTTCTTC
TRBJ2-7	-	TRBV7-9	TRBD2	CASSFSGATYEQYF	TGTGCCAGCAGCTTTAGCGGGGCGACCTACGAGCAGTACTTC
TRBJ1-1	-	TRBV5-1	-	CASRVRQTNTEAFF	TGCGCCAGCAGAGTAAGACAGACAAACACTGAAGCTTTCTTT